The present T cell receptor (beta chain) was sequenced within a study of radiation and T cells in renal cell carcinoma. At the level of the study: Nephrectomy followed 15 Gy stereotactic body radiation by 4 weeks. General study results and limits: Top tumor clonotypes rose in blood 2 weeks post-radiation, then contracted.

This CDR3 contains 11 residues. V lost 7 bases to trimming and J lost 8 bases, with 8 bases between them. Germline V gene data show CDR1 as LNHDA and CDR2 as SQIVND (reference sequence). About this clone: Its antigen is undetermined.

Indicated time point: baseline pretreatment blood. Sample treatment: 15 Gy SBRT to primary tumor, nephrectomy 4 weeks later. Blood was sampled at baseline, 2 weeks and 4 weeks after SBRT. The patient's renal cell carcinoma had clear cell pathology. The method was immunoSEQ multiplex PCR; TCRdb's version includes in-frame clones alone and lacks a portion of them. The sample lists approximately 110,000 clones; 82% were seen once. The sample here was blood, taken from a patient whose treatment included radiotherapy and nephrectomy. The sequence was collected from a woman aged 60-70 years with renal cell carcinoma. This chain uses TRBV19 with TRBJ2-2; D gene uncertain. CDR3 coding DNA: TGTGCCAGTACCTATAGTGGGGAGCTGTTTTTT. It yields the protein CASTYSGELFF.